Sequencing of this T cell receptor (beta chain) was carried out in a study of T-cell memory formation after mild COVID-19. The study's findings and limits: Clones which contracted sat mainly in CM and EM if CD4+, and in EMRA if CD8+. A second wave expanding day 15 to 37 was CD4+-biased; contracting clones were balanced.

MiXCR, applied by TCRdb to the 5' RACE reads, yields one record per CDR3 protein. The sample contains about 470,000 distinct CDR3 sequences, approximately 25% of which appear only once. Looked up from germline, CDR1 is KGHSH and CDR2 is LQKENI. The V end was cut by 3 bases, the J end by 1 base, with 9 bases between. The CDR3 has 14 amino acids. This clonotype was detected a few times. Its matching antigen is unknown. The clonotype was recovered from an adult woman who had mild COVID-19 (a few samples of this study predate the infection). Cell type and time point are not known. V and J are TRBV18 and TRBJ1-1; D remains ambiguous. Material for sequencing was PBMCs or a T cell subset sorted from them (not recorded which). In DNA, the CDR3 is TGTGCCAGCTCACCGGCAGTTAAGAACACTGAAGCTTTCTTT. Its protein is CASSPAVKNTEAFF.